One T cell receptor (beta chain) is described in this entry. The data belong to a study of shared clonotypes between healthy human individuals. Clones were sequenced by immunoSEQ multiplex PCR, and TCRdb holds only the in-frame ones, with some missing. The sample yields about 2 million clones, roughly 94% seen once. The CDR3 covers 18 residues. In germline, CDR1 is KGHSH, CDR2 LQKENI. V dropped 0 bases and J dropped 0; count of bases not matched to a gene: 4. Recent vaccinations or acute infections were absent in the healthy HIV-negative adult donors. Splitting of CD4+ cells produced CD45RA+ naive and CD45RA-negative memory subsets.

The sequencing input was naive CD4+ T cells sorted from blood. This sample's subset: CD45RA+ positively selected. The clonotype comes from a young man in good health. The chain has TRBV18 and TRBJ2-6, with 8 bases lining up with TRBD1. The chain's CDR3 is CASSPPGQASSGANVLTF. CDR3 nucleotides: TGTGCCAGCTCACCACCGGGACAGGCAAGCTCTGGGGCCAACGTCCTGACTTTC.